This T cell receptor beta chain was captured in a study of graft-versus-host responses after intestinal transplantation. As for this clone: Its antigen is as yet unknown.

Libraries were prepared by immunoSEQ multiplex PCR; TCRdb keeps only in-frame clonotypes and omits some of them. The sample yields about 82,000 clones, approximately 90% seen once. The germline V gene encodes CDR1 MNHNY and CDR2 SVGAGI (reference sequence). Trimming removed 5 bases at V and 6 bases at J, with 14 bases between. The CDR3 consists of 13 residues. The source was unstimulated CD4+ T cells sorted from spleen or lymph node cells, collected before transplant. The sequence came from a human donor who was the organ donor for an intestinal transplant. This chain joins TRBV6-6 and TRBJ2-7; a weak D match, TRBD1 (5 bases). This chain's CDR3 is CASSISRGSEQYF. The CDR3 nucleotides are TGTGCCAGCAGTATTTCTAGGGGTAGCGAGCAGTACTTC.